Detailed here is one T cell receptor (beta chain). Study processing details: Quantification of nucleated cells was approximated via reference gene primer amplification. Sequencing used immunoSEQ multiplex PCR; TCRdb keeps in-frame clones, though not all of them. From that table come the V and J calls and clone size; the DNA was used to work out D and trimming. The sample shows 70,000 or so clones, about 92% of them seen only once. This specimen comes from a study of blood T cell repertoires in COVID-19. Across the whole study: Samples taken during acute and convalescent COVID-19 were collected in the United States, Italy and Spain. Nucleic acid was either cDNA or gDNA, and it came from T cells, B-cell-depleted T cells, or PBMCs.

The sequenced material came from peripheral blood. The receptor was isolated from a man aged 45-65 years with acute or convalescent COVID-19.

Written as DNA, the CDR3 is TGTGCCACCAGTGACGGGACAGGGGTAGGTAATCAGCCCCAGCATTTT. Its protein product is CATSDGTGVGNQPQHF. The chain is built from TRBV24-1 and TRBJ1-5, with 10 bases aligning to TRBD1. V gave up 4 bases and J gave up 4 bases; unmatched junction bases: 6. The length of the CDR3 is 16 residues. Germline assignment: CDR1 KGHDR and CDR2 SFDVKD.